The source of this TCR beta chain is a study of shared clonotypes between healthy human individuals. The CDR3 extends over 14 amino acids. Per the germline V gene, CDR1 is SGHAT and CDR2 is FQNNGV. V gave up 4 bases and J gave up 4 bases; unmatched junction bases: 6. This clone was seen a single time. The same CDR3 arises from other DNA sequences in this sample as well. Libraries were prepared by immunoSEQ multiplex PCR; TCRdb keeps only in-frame clonotypes and omits some of them. The sample lists about 2.4 million clones, roughly nine tenths occurring once. The clonotype originates from a man between 18 and 35 years old in good health. Material for sequencing was naive CD4+ T cells sorted from blood. Documented subset: CD45RA+ positively selected. The V gene is TRBV11-2, the J gene TRBJ2-7; the match to TRBD2 covers 8 bases. CDR3: CASSSTSGSYEQYF. The CDR3 DNA reads as TGTGCCAGCAGCTCAACTAGCGGTTCGTACGAGCAGTACTTC.